The clone carrying this TCR beta chain was detected only once. The sample is drawn from a study of blood T cell repertoires in COVID-19. The CDR3 has 13 amino acids. V lost 4 bases and J lost 7; bases outside the gene matches: 6. Germline V gene data show CDR1 as LGHDT and CDR2 as YNNKEL (reference sequence). During the 2 weeks before they entered the study, exposed participants had met someone with a PCR-confirmed or clinician-diagnosed COVID-19 case. Some clones are missing from TCRdb's copy, which holds only in-frame ones; the method was immunoSEQ multiplex PCR. The top ten hold less than 0.9% of the sample, which has about 260,000 clones, 80% to 90% seen once.

This chain links TRBV3-1 (or the pseudogene TRBV3-2) with TRBJ2-7, with TRBD1 matching 8 bases. The material sequenced was PBMCs or T cells enriched from blood (not recorded which). The sequence was obtained from a man in his fifties who had been exposed to COVID-19. The CDR3 nucleotides read TGTGCCAGCAGCCTAGGACAGGGTTATGAGCAGTACTTC. It codes for CASSLGQGYEQYF.